A selection of T cell receptor beta chains follows, all from one sample in a study of CD8 T cells in ankylosing spondylitis. Using its own MiXCR run on the 5' RACE reads, TCRdb lists one record per CDR3 protein. The sample lists approximately 140,000 distinct CDR3 sequences, around 9% seen once, with 2.5% to 4% in the top ten. Sequences were obtained from blood, either unsorted or a sorted T cell fraction (not recorded which). The origin of the receptors is a male donor with ankylosing spondylitis or in good health (not recorded which). CDR3s include the opening cysteine and the closing phenylalanine or tryptophan. D genes are given only for firm matches. Size is omitted from some rows. Given values are once, few, many or a class for expanded clones.

D gene | CDR3 length | J gene | clone size | V gene | CDR3 protein | CDR3 DNA
TRBD2 | 19 | TRBJ2-2 | many | TRBV28 | CASRLGLAGHKKSTGELFF | TGTGCCAGCAGGCTTGGACTAGCGGGACATAAAAAAAGCACCGGGGAGCTGTTTTTT
TRBD1 | 14 | TRBJ2-7 | many | TRBV12-3/TRBV12-4 | CASSPLGQQYEQYF | TGTGCCAGCAGTCCCCTGGGACAGCAATACGAGCAGTACTTC
TRBD2 | 16 | TRBJ2-3 | many | TRBV5-6 | CASSLLLADSTDTQYF | TGTGCCAGCAGCTTGCTTCTAGCGGACAGCACAGATACGCAGTATTTT
NA | 16 | TRBJ2-1 | many | TRBV20-1 | CSATRVAGYSGNEQFF | TGCAGTGCGACGAGGGTAGCTGGATATTCAGGCAATGAGCAGTTCTTC
NA | 16 | TRBJ2-1 | many | TRBV29-1 | CSVGASRGVIYNEQFF | TGCAGCGTTGGGGCCTCTCGCGGGGTTATCTACAATGAGCAGTTCTTC
TRBD2 | 14 | TRBJ2-3 | many | TRBV20-1 | CSALAGEGADTQYF | TGCAGTGCTCTAGCGGGAGAAGGGGCAGATACGCAGTATTTT
TRBD2 | 15 | TRBJ2-3 | many | TRBV6-2/TRBV6-3 | CASNRGLAAVGTQYF | TGTGCCAGCAACAGAGGACTAGCGGCAGTTGGTACGCAGTATTTT
TRBD2 | 16 | TRBJ2-1 | many | TRBV20-1 | CSARALAGASYNEQFF | TGCAGTGCTAGAGCTTTAGCGGGAGCTTCGTACAATGAGCAGTTCTTC
NA | 15 | TRBJ1-5 | few | TRBV12-3/TRBV12-4 | CASSRSTSLNQPQHF | TGTGCCAGCAGCCGTTCGACGAGCCTCAATCAGCCCCAGCATTTT
NA | 14 | TRBJ1-5 | many | TRBV12-3/TRBV12-4 | CASSLGDRNQPQHF | TGTGCCAGCAGTTTAGGGGACCGAAATCAGCCCCAGCATTTT
TRBD2 | 18 | TRBJ2-1 | NA | TRBV12-5 | CASGLGAPSGRSYNEQFF | TGTGCTAGTGGTTTGGGGGCCCCTAGCGGGAGATCCTACAATGAGCAGTTCTTC
TRBD1 | 17 | TRBJ2-3 | NA | TRBV3-1 | CASSQGYRTGTTDTQYF | TGTGCCAGCAGCCAGGGATACCGGACAGGGACCACAGATACGCAGTATTTT
TRBD2 | 17 | TRBJ2-5 | NA | TRBV9 | CASSVGRSVAGQETQYF | TGTGCCAGCAGCGTAGGACGATCGGTAGCGGGGCAAGAGACCCAGTACTTC
TRBD2 | 15 | TRBJ2-1 | many | TRBV5-1 | CASSQTGLDVNEQFF | TGCGCCAGCAGCCAAACGGGACTAGACGTCAATGAGCAGTTCTTC
NA | 14 | TRBJ2-2 | many | TRBV7-2 | CASSLARGGGELFF | TGTGCCAGCAGCTTAGCTCGGGGTGGCGGGGAGCTGTTTTTT
TRBD2 | 16 | TRBJ2-1 | many | TRBV15 | CATSRNGGLGRNEQFF | TGTGCCACCAGCAGAAATGGGGGACTAGGCCGAAATGAGCAGTTCTTC
NA | 13 | TRBJ2-1 | NA | TRBV5-6 | CASSLGNYNEQFF | TGTGCCAGCAGCTTGGGAAACTACAATGAGCAGTTCTTC
TRBD2 | 15 | TRBJ2-1 | many | TRBV5-6 | CASSLVAGSDNEQFF | TGTGCCAGCAGCTTGGTAGCGGGAAGCGACAATGAGCAGTTCTTC
NA | 15 | TRBJ1-1 | few | TRBV27 | CASNAVPRQNTEAFF | TGTGCCAGCAACGCAGTCCCCCGGCAGAACACTGAAGCTTTCTTT
TRBD1 | 14 | TRBJ2-7 | NA | TRBV7-2 | CASSFDRGPDEQYF | TGTGCCAGCAGCTTCGACAGGGGGCCGGACGAGCAGTACTTC
TRBD2 | 14 | TRBJ2-3 | many | TRBV20-1 | CSATTSGSTDTQYF | TGCAGTGCCACGACTAGCGGGAGTACAGATACGCAGTATTTT
NA | 15 | TRBJ2-6 | many | TRBV3-1 | CASSQLGSGANVLTF | TGTGCCAGCAGCCAACTCGGGAGTGGGGCCAACGTCCTGACTTTC
NA | 13 | TRBJ2-3 | NA | TRBV11-1 | CASSFVETDTQYF | TGTGCCAGCAGCTTTGTGGAGACAGATACGCAGTATTTT
NA | 13 | TRBJ2-5 | many | TRBV12-3/TRBV12-4 | CASSGGTKETQYF | TGTGCCAGCAGTGGCGGGACAAAAGAGACCCAGTACTTC
NA | 12 | TRBJ2-7 | many | TRBV10-3 | CAISERGNEQYF | TGTGCCATCAGTGAACGAGGGAACGAGCAGTACTTC
TRBD2 | 18 | TRBJ2-1 | few | TRBV6-2/TRBV6-3 | CASSYPRLAGRILHEQFF | TGTGCCAGCAGTTACCCCCGACTAGCGGGAAGGATTCTCCATGAGCAGTTCTTC
TRBD2 | 16 | TRBJ2-1 | many | TRBV7-3 | CASSLPGTSDYNEQFF | TGTGCCAGCAGCTTACCCGGGACTAGCGACTATAATGAGCAGTTCTTC
TRBD2 | 17 | TRBJ2-3 | few | TRBV20-1 | CSARILAGVMDTDTQYF | TGCAGTGCTAGAATCCTAGCGGGAGTTATGGACACAGATACGCAGTATTTT
TRBD2 | 14 | TRBJ2-1 | few | TRBV20-1 | CSAQLAGGANEQFF | TGCAGTGCTCAACTAGCGGGAGGGGCGAATGAGCAGTTCTTC
TRBD2 | 13 | TRBJ2-1 | NA | TRBV19 | CATWGGSYNEQFF | TGTGCCACCTGGGGGGGCTCCTACAATGAGCAGTTCTTC
TRBD2 | 15 | TRBJ2-3 | many | TRBV7-2 | CASSLNAGVTDTQYF | TGTGCCAGCAGCTTAAATGCGGGGGTCACAGATACGCAGTATTTT
NA | 14 | TRBJ2-5 | NA | TRBV6-5 | CASSYSGRGETQYF | TGTGCCAGCAGTTACTCAGGCCGGGGAGAGACCCAGTACTTC
TRBD2 | 17 | TRBJ2-1 | NA | TRBV12-3/TRBV12-4 | CASNQLAGGPKSDEQFF | TGTGCCAGCAACCAGCTAGCGGGAGGGCCAAAAAGCGATGAGCAGTTCTTC
TRBD2 | 15 | TRBJ2-1 | few | TRBV12-3/TRBV12-4 | CASSPQTSGSREQFF | TGTGCCAGCAGTCCCCAGACTAGCGGGAGCCGTGAGCAGTTCTTC
TRBD1 | 12 | TRBJ2-5 | few | TRBV12-3/TRBV12-4 | CASSTGDQTQYF | TGTGCCAGCAGTACAGGGGACCAGACCCAGTACTTC
TRBD1 | 12 | TRBJ1-1 | many | TRBV20-1 | CSATQGDTEAFF | TGCAGTGCTACCCAGGGGGACACTGAAGCTTTCTTT
NA | 13 | TRBJ2-1 | many | TRBV7-2 | CASSGAEYNEQFF | TGTGCCAGCAGCGGGGCGGAATACAATGAGCAGTTCTTC
TRBD1 | 16 | TRBJ1-6 | many | TRBV28 | CASTGTGDLYNSPLHF | TGTGCCAGCACCGGGACAGGGGATCTCTATAATTCACCCCTCCACTTT
NA | 18 | TRBJ2-2 | few | TRBV11-2 | CASSPTRGAKSYTGELFF | TGTGCCAGCAGCCCCACGCGCGGGGCGAAATCGTACACCGGGGAGCTGTTTTTT
NA | 13 | TRBJ2-5 | few | TRBV2 | CASKLGRQETQYF | TGTGCCAGCAAACTAGGTCGGCAAGAGACCCAGTACTTC
NA | 17 | TRBJ1-2 | few | TRBV2 | CASSEGGTSLRVYGYTF | TGTGCCAGCAGTGAAGGGGGGACAAGTCTGCGGGTCTATGGCTACACCTTC
TRBD1 | 14 | TRBJ1-4 | few | TRBV20-1 | CSAIDRGHFEKLFF | TGCAGTGCCATTGACAGGGGGCATTTTGAAAAACTGTTTTTT
TRBD2 | 15 | TRBJ2-7 | many | TRBV20-1 | CSALTPLAGAYEQYF | TGCAGTGCTTTAACACCGCTAGCGGGAGCTTACGAGCAGTACTTC
NA | 16 | TRBJ1-6 | many | TRBV7-2 | CASSRNPGGSDSPLHF | TGTGCCAGCAGCCGAAACCCTGGAGGAAGTGATTCACCCCTCCACTTT
TRBD1 | 16 | TRBJ1-6 | NA | TRBV20-1 | CSASSGGTGKGSPLHF | TGCAGTGCTAGCTCCGGGGGGACAGGGAAGGGCTCACCCCTCCACTTT
TRBD2 | 17 | TRBJ2-1 | many | TRBV12-3/TRBV12-4 | CASSLISLADIYNEQFF | TGTGCCAGCAGTTTAATCAGCCTAGCGGACATCTACAATGAGCAGTTCTTC
TRBD1 | 15 | TRBJ2-1 | many | TRBV9 | CASSPTGQTYNEQFF | TGTGCCAGCAGCCCCACGGGACAGACTTACAATGAGCAGTTCTTC
NA | 15 | TRBJ2-7 | many | TRBV19 | CASSGPGPNTYEQYF | TGTGCCAGTAGCGGACCGGGACCGAATACCTACGAGCAGTACTTC
TRBD1 | 15 | TRBJ2-5 | few | TRBV7-2 | CASSRNGQGQETQYF | TGTGCCAGCAGCCGCAACGGACAGGGACAAGAGACCCAGTACTTC
NA | 16 | TRBJ2-1 | many | TRBV6-5 | CASSYSGGSGSNEQFF | TGTGCCAGCAGTTACTCCGGGGGTTCGGGCTCGAATGAGCAGTTCTTC
NA | 16 | TRBJ1-5 | many | TRBV9 | CASSEGDTFSNQPQHF | TGTGCCAGCAGCGAGGGAGACACCTTTAGCAATCAGCCCCAGCATTTT
NA | 13 | TRBJ2-7 | NA | TRBV11-1 | CASSLGGLYEQYF | TGTGCCAGCAGCTTAGGAGGCCTCTACGAGCAGTACTTC
NA | 11 | TRBJ2-4 | many | TRBV12-3/TRBV12-4 | CASSFSNIQYF | TGTGCCAGCAGTTTCAGTAACATTCAGTACTTC
TRBD2 | 18 | TRBJ2-2 | NA | TRBV11-2 | CASSPTRLREGPVGELFF | TGTGCCAGCAGCCCAACGCGGTTGCGGGAGGGCCCTGTCGGGGAGCTGTTTTTT
NA | 16 | TRBJ1-1 | NA | TRBV9 | CASSALGGGADTEAFF | TGTGCCAGCAGCGCCCTAGGCGGGGGGGCGGACACTGAAGCTTTCTTT
NA | 14 | TRBJ1-5 | many | TRBV28 | CASRGGREYQPQHF | TGTGCCAGCAGGGGCGGGCGGGAGTATCAGCCCCAGCATTTT
NA | 14 | TRBJ1-2 | many | TRBV7-2 | CASSLGQGTYGYTF | TGTGCCAGCAGCTTAGGCCAGGGGACCTATGGCTACACCTTC
TRBD2 | 15 | TRBJ2-5 | few | TRBV12-3/TRBV12-4 | CASRLSGREDGAQYF | TGTGCCAGCAGGCTGAGCGGGAGGGAGGACGGAGCCCAGTACTTC